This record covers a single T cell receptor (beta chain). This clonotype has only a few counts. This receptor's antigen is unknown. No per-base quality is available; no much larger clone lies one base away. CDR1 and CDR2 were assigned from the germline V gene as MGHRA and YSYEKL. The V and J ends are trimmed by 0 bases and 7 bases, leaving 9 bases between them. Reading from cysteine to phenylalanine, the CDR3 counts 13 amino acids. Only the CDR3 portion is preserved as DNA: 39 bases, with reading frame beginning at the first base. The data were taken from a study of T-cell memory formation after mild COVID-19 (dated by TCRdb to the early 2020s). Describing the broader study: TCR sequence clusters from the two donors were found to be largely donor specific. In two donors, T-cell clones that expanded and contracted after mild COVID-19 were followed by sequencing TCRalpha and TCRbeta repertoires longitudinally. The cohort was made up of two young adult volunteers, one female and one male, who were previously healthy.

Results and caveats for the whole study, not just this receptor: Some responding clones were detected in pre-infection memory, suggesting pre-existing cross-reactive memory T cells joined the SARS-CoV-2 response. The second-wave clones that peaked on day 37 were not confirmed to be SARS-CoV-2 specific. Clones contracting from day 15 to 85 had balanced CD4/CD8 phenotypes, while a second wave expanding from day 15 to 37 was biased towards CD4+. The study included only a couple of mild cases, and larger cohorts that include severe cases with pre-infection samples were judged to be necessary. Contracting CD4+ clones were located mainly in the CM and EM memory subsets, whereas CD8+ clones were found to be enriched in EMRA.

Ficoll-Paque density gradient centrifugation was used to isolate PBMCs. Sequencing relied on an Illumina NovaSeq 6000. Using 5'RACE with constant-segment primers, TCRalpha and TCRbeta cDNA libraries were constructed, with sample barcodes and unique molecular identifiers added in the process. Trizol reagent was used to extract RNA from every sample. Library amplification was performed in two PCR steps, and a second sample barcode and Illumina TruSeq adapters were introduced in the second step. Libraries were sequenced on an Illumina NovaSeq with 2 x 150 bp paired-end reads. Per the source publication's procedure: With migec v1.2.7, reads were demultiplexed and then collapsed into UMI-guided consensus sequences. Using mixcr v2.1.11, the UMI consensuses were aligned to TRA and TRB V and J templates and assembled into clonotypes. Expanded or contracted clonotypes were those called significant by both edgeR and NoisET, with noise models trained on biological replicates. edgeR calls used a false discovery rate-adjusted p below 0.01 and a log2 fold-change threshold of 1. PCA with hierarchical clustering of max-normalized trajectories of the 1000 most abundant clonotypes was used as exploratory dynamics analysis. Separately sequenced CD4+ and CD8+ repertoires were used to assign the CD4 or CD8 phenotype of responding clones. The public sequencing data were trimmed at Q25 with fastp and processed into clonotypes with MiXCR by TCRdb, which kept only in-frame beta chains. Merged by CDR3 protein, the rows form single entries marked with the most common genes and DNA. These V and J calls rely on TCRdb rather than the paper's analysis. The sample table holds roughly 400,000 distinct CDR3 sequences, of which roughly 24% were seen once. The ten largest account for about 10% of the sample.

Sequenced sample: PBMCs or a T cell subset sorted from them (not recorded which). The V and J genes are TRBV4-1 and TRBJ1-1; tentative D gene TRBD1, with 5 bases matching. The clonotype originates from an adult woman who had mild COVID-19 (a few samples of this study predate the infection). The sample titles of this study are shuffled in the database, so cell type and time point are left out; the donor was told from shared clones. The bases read TGCGCCAGCAGCCAAGAGTATGGGGGTGAAGCTTTCTTT. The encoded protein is CASSQEYGGEAFF.